This entry lists 30 T cell receptor beta chains sequenced from one sample in a study of shared clonotypes between healthy human individuals. Profiling relied on immunoSEQ multiplex PCR, and the TCRdb table lists in-frame clones only, not all of them. The sample has approximately 980,000 clones, about three quarters seen once. Material: memory CD4+ T cells sorted from blood. Subset in this sample: CD45RA-negative fraction. Source of these receptors: a man younger than 30 in good health.

The rearrangement uses TRBV6-8 and TRBJ1-5, with D hard to call. CDR3 size: 17 residues. CDR1 and CDR2 (germline): MNHGY, SAAAGT. V lost 0 bases to trimming and J lost 0 bases, with 12 bases between them. The CDR3 here is CASSYSIRDYSNQPQHF. The DNA of the CDR3 is TGTGCCAGCAGTTACTCGATTCGGGATTATAGCAATCAGCCCCAGCATTTT.

This chain connects TRBV18 to TRBJ1-6; D remains unclear. This CDR3 contains 13 residues. V dropped 5 bases and J dropped 7 bases, with 9 bases sitting between them. Germline lookup yields CDR1 KGHSH and CDR2 LQKENI. This chain's CDR3 is CASSDGSNSPLHF. CDR3 nucleotides: TGTGCCAGCTCAGACGGATCCAATTCACCCCTCCACTTT.

This clone has just one count. The chain joins TRBV5-5 to TRBJ2-1; 8 bases line up with TRBD2. Germline V gene lookup returns CDR1 SGHKS and CDR2 YYEKEE (reference sequence). Trimming removed 6 bases from V and 4 bases from J; junction bases left unmatched: 6. CDR3 length: 14 residues. The CDR3: CASTPLAGYNEQFF. CDR3 nucleotides: TGTGCCAGCACTCCTCTAGCGGGTTACAATGAGCAGTTCTTC.

The chain joins TRBV6-1 to TRBJ1-4; D gene uncertain. This CDR3 spans 12 amino acids. The V gene lost 4 bases and the J gene lost 3 bases, with 3 bases spanning the gap. CDR1 and CDR2 from the germline V gene are MNHNS and SASEGT. CDR3 sequence reads: CASSGPNEKLFF. In DNA form, the CDR3 reads TGTGCCAGCAGTGGGCCTAATGAAAAACTGTTTTTT.

The gene calls are TRBV6-5 and TRBJ1-6; no clear D. The CDR3 sequence is 15 residues long. Germline CDR1 and CDR2: MNHEY and SVGAGI. The V end lost 3 bases, the J end lost 6 bases, and 12 bases lay between the germline ends. CDR3 in amino acids: CASSYVAESNSPLHF. The CDR3 DNA is TGTGCCAGCAGTTATGTGGCAGAATCTAATTCACCCCTCCACTTT.

This clone was counted many times. This specimen includes other DNA sequences encoding the same CDR3. The chain is built from TRBV28 and TRBJ1-2, with no clear D. With 5 bases removed from V and 5 bases from J, the gap between germline ends came to 9 bases. Per germline, CDR1 MDHEN and CDR2 SYDVKM. This CDR3 is built from 12 residues. The CDR3 protein is CASSSGPYGYTF. Written as DNA, the CDR3 is TGTGCCAGCAGTAGTGGCCCATATGGCTACACCTTC.

This clone is a singleton in its sample. CDR3 sequence: CASSWTGFSYEQYF. DNA for the CDR3: TGTGCCAGCAGCTGGACAGGCTTCTCCTACGAGCAGTACTTC. The chain has TRBV2 and TRBJ2-7, with 7 bases fitting TRBD1. The germline CDR1 and CDR2 sequences are SNHLY and FYNNEI. Germline trimming cut 6 bases from V and 0 bases from J; bases unmatched to any gene: 5. The CDR3 consists of 14 residues.

In this sample, this clone turned up a few times. The CDR3 nucleotides read TGTGCCAGCAGCTTGCGTCGTGATACTTCACCCCTCCACTTT. It translates to CASSLRRDTSPLHF. The chain carries TRBV5-6 and TRBJ1-6; no clear D. The V and J ends lost 1 base and 9 bases respectively, with 11 bases between them. CDR1 SGHDT and CDR2 YYEEEE come from the germline V gene. This CDR3 region has 14 residues.

This sequence joins TRBV7-3 and TRBJ2-1; tentatively, D is TRBD2 (5 bases). Trimming removed 6 bases from V and 1 base from J, with 13 bases in between. The CDR3 is 15 amino acids. Germline CDR1 is SGHTA and CDR2 is FQGTGA. Here the CDR3 reads CASSVTGFSYNEQFF. The CDR3, as DNA: TGTGCCAGCAGTGTAACGGGGTTTTCCTACAATGAGCAGTTCTTC.

This clone was seen a single time. The chain carries TRBV28 and TRBJ2-7; TRBD2 matches 10 bases. The CDR3 runs to 16 residues. The V gene's germline CDR1 is MDHEN and CDR2 SYDVKM. The junction had 8 bases not matched to a gene; V was cut back by 2 bases and J by 4 bases. The CDR3: CASSLGRTSGIYEQYF. DNA of the CDR3: TGTGCCAGCAGTTTAGGGAGGACTAGCGGAATATACGAGCAGTACTTC.

The rearrangement joins TRBV7-9 to TRBJ2-1; TRBD2 might be the D (6 bases). Germline V gene data show CDR1 as SEHNR and CDR2 as FQNEAQ (reference sequence). The V end lost 1 base, the J end lost 5 bases, and 21 bases lay between the germline ends. The CDR3 extends over 18 amino acids. The CDR3 loop is CASSLGSGGVRTDNEQFF. DNA for the CDR3: TGTGCCAGCAGCTTAGGGTCCGGGGGAGTTCGGACGGACAATGAGCAGTTCTTC.

The chain recombines TRBV7-2 with TRBJ1-6, with a tentative D call TRBD1 (6 bases). The germline V gene encodes CDR1 SGHTA and CDR2 FQGNSA. The V end was cut by 5 bases, the J end by 9 bases, with 20 bases between. The length of the CDR3 is 16 residues. This chain's CDR3 is CASSQRGVDTSSPLHF. The DNA for the CDR3 is TGTGCCAGCAGCCAAAGGGGGGTTGACACTAGTTCACCCCTCCACTTT. Drawing the rest from reference TRBV7-2 and TRBJ1-6, the complete variable domain is GAGVSQSPSNKVTEKGKDVELRCDPISGHTALYWYRQSLGQGLEFLIYFQGNSAPDKSGLPSDRFSAERTGGSVSTLTIQRTQQEDSAVYLCASSQRGVDTSSPLHFGNGTRLTVT.

V gene TRBV28 combines with J gene TRBJ2-5; D is ambiguous. V was pared by 6 bases and J by 5 bases, with 22 bases between. Germline-derived CDR1 and CDR2 are MDHEN and SYDVKM. This CDR3 has 16 residues. CDR3 DNA sequence: TGTGCCAGCAGCCCGGTGGGGTCGGCGACAATGGAGACCCAGTACTTC. It is translated as CASSPVGSATMETQYF.

For this clone: The likely explanation is a read error, given a far larger clone one base away. V gene TRBV2 combines with J gene TRBJ1-5, with D possibly matching TRBD1 (5 bases). Trimming shortened V by 7 bases and J by 0 bases, and 7 bases separated the two germline ends. The CDR3 runs 13 residues. Germline V gene sequence: CDR1 SNHLY, CDR2 FYNNEI. The CDR3, as DNA: TGTGCCAGCAAGACAGATAGCAATCAGCCCCAGCATTTT. Amino acids: CASKTDSNQPQHF.

V usage is TRBV5-6 and J usage is TRBJ2-5; no reliable D call. The CDR3 length is 14 residues. The germline gives CDR1 SGHDT, CDR2 YYEEEE. The V end was cut by 1 base, the J end by 0 bases, with 7 bases between. The CDR3 nucleotides are TGTGCCAGCAGCTTGAGGGTGAACCAAGAGACCCAGTACTTC. Translating gives CASSLRVNQETQYF.

This chain joins TRBV27 and TRBJ1-5; D is ambiguous. Germline V gene lookup returns CDR1 MNHEY and CDR2 SMNVEV (reference sequence). The CDR3 has 14 residues. Trimming removed 0 bases at V and 7 bases at J, with 10 bases between. The CDR3 DNA reads as TGTGCCAGCAGTTTATCCGGACCCAGACAGCCCCAGCATTTT. It is translated as CASSLSGPRQPQHF.

V gene TRBV6-5 combines with J gene TRBJ2-3; D may be TRBD1 (6 bases). With 4 bases removed from V and 0 bases from J, the gap between germline ends came to 14 bases. Germline loops: CDR1 MNHEY, CDR2 SVGAGI. The CDR3 sequence is 16 residues long. The CDR3 DNA sequence: TGTGCCAGCAGTTCTATCAGGGGAGCTAGCACAGATACGCAGTATTTT. Its protein is CASSSIRGASTDTQYF.

The genes are TRBV19 and TRBJ2-7, with 8 bases identical to TRBD1. This CDR3 has 14 residues. Germline trimming cut 5 bases from V and 2 bases from J; bases unmatched to any gene: 5. Germline V gene lookup returns CDR1 LNHDA and CDR2 SQIVND (reference sequence). The chain's CDR3 is CASSDRDRTYEQYF. DNA for the CDR3: TGTGCCAGTAGTGACAGGGACAGGACCTACGAGCAGTACTTC.

The chain uses TRBV5-4 and TRBJ2-2, with 7 bases aligning to TRBD2. Germline CDR1 SGHNT, CDR2 YYREEE (reference sequence). The CDR3 is made up of 15 amino acids. With 0 bases clipped from V and 3 bases from J, the junction kept 2 bases outside the gene matches. The CDR3 spells CASSLAAGDTGELFF. The CDR3 DNA is TGTGCCAGCAGCTTGGCCGCGGGGGACACCGGGGAGCTGTTTTTT.

The CDR3 loop reads CASRMDRVSHEQYF. CDR3 coding DNA: TGTGCCAGTAGAATGGACAGGGTTTCCCACGAGCAGTACTTC. This rearrangement joins TRBV19 to TRBJ2-7, with TRBD1 identical over 8 bases. Germline CDR1 reads LNHDA; CDR2 reads SQIVND (reference sequence). V lost 6 bases to trimming and J lost 5 bases; unmatched junction nucleotides: 9. CDR3 length: 14 amino acids.

This rearrangement joins TRBV10-3 to TRBJ2-7, with 10 bases fitting TRBD1. The V gene's germline CDR1 is ENHRY and CDR2 SYGVKD. The CDR3 consists of 14 residues. With 5 bases clipped from V and 7 bases from J, the junction kept 8 bases outside the gene matches. The chain's CDR3 is CAISIDRGRREQYF. The CDR3 DNA sequence: TGTGCCATCAGTATAGACAGGGGGCGGAGAGAGCAGTACTTC.

The gene calls are TRBV28 and TRBJ2-5; D is perhaps TRBD2 (5 bases). Germline values: CDR1 MDHEN, CDR2 SYDVKM. The CDR3 spans 12 residues. V lost 6 bases and J lost 5, with 10 bases in between. The CDR3 DNA reads as TGTGCCAGCAGCCCTAGCTGGGAGACCCAGTACTTC. It specifies CASSPSWETQYF.

In this sample, this clone turned up a few times. The chain has TRBV11-2 and TRBJ2-6; D unclear. The CDR3 runs 16 residues. The V and J ends lost 1 base and 0 bases respectively, with 7 bases between them. Germline V CDR1 and CDR2: SGHAT, FQNNGV. The CDR3 here is CASSLGRHSGANVLTF. As DNA, the CDR3 is TGTGCCAGCAGCTTAGGACGCCACTCTGGGGCCAACGTCCTGACTTTC.

In DNA, the CDR3 is TGTGCCAGCAGTGGTCCCACGGGACAGGGAAAAAACGAGCAGTACTTC. As protein: CASSGPTGQGKNEQYF. The chain carries TRBV6-1 and TRBJ2-5; TRBD1 matches 9 bases. The end of the DNA aligns better with TRBJ2-7, so the J call may be wrong. From germline, CDR1 is MNHNS and CDR2 SASEGT. The CDR3 totals 16 residues.

The chain combines TRBV25-1 with TRBJ2-1; 8 nucleotides agree with TRBD1. The trim removed 4 bases at V and 3 bases at J, leaving 5 bases unmatched. Germline V gene sequence: CDR1 MGHDK, CDR2 SYGVNS. The CDR3 has 15 residues. CDR3: CASSAGQGYYNEQFF. CDR3 sequence (DNA): TGTGCCAGCAGTGCCGGACAGGGTTACTACAATGAGCAGTTCTTC.

The chain carries TRBV9 and TRBJ2-3, with 11 bases matching TRBD2. Germline CDR1 SGDLS, CDR2 YYNGEE. Losses at the gene ends were 0 bases for V and 1 base for J; bases not matched to a gene: 4. The CDR3 has 17 amino acids. The chain's CDR3 is CASSVAISGRGTDTQYF. The CDR3, as DNA: TGTGCCAGCAGCGTAGCTATTAGCGGGAGGGGCACAGATACGCAGTATTTT.

The chain recombines TRBV4-3 with TRBJ1-4; the D is unclear. This CDR3 spans 15 amino acids. V was pared by 0 bases and J by 5 bases, with 10 bases between. Per germline, CDR1 LGHNA and CDR2 YSLEER. The CDR3 here is CASSQEGGRNEKLFF. CDR3 in DNA: TGCGCCAGCAGCCAAGAGGGTGGAAGGAATGAAAAACTGTTTTTT.

V usage is TRBV5-6 and J usage is TRBJ2-7; TRBD1 aligns across 10 bases. The CDR3 is made up of 14 amino acids. Germline V gene sequence: CDR1 SGHDT, CDR2 YYEEEE. The V gene end was trimmed by 3 bases and the J gene end by 7 bases; junction bases not matched to a gene: 7. The DNA of the CDR3 is TGTGCCAGCAGCTCCGGGACAGGGGTGGGTGAGCAGTACTTC. Protein: CASSSGTGVGEQYF.

This clone was recorded only once. J is TRBJ2-6 and V is TRBV18; D assignment may be TRBD1 or TRBD2 (5 bases each). The CDR3 covers 17 residues. Deletions cut 3 bases from V and 4 bases from J, with 16 bases between. Germline CDR1 KGHSH, CDR2 LQKENI. The CDR3 bases are TGTGCCAGCTCACCCCGGGACGCCTCCGGGGGGGCCAACGTCCTGACTTTC. As protein: CASSPRDASGGANVLTF. Full variable domain (outside the CDR3, taken from reference TRBV18 and TRBJ2-6): NAGVMQNPRHLVRRRGQEARLRCSPMKGHSHVYWYRQLPEEGLKFMVYLQKENIIDESGMPKERFSAEFPKEGPSILRIQQVVRGDSAAYFCASSPRDASGGANVLTFGAGSRLTVL.

The V call is TRBV10-3, the J call TRBJ2-7; 14 nucleotides align to TRBD2. Germline values: CDR1 ENHRY, CDR2 SYGVKD. The CDR3 loop spans 16 amino acids. The V gene end was trimmed by 10 bases and the J gene end by 0 bases; junction bases not matched to a gene: 8. The CDR3 here is CATGTSGSYGSYEQYF. CDR3 bases: TGTGCCACCGGGACTAGCGGGAGCTATGGCTCCTACGAGCAGTACTTC.